A selection of T cell receptor beta chains follows, all from one sample in a study of T-cell reconstitution after alpha-beta-depleted transplantation in children. MiXCR, run by TCRdb on the PCR reads, gives a single entry per CDR3 protein. This sample yields about 540,000 distinct CDR3 sequences, of which around 19% are seen a single time; roughly 3.3% belongs to the top ten. This sample comprised PBMCs from the stem cell graft donor, obtained from the stem cell graft. These receptors were obtained from a human donor who donated a stem cell graft to a child with acute lymphoblastic leukemia. CDR3s include the opening cysteine and the closing phenylalanine or tryptophan. A D gene is named only where the DNA matches it firmly. Rows may omit the clone size; those that give it use once, few, many or a size class.

TRBJ1-4	NA	few	TRBV5-6	TGTGCCAGCAGCTCCCCACCTGGGTCTCGGAGGGAAAAACTGTTTTTT	CASSSPPGSRREKLFF
TRBJ1-2	TRBD1	NA	TRBV4-1	TGCGCCAGCAGCCCCTCGTTCGGGACAGGAGTGTTTGGCTACACCTTC	CASSPSFGTGVFGYTF
TRBJ2-1	NA	few	TRBV5-1	TGCGCCAGCAGCTTGGAAAGTTTAATCAATGAGCAGTTCTTC	CASSLESLINEQFF
TRBJ2-1	NA	NA	TRBV21-1	TGTGCCAGCAGCCCCTTCCGGACAGGGGCGAGTAGACCTTCCTACAATGAGCAGTTCTTC	CASSPFRTGASRPSYNEQFF
TRBJ1-6	NA	few	TRBV4-1	TGCGCCAGCAGCCAAGCAGAGGGTGCGAATTCACCCCTCCACTTT	CASSQAEGANSPLHF
TRBJ1-4	NA	NA	TRBV7-9	TGTGCCAGCAGCTTAGATAACCCTAATGAAAAACTGTTTTTT	CASSLDNPNEKLFF
TRBJ1-5	NA	NA	TRBV6-5	TGTGCCAGCAGTTACTCTGCCAGGGATCAGCCCCAGCATTTT	CASSYSARDQPQHF
TRBJ2-1	TRBD2	NA	TRBV7-3	TGTGCCAGCAGCTCAGAGGGACTAGCGCGCTACAATGAGCAGTTCTTC	CASSSEGLARYNEQFF
TRBJ1-1	NA	few	TRBV6-4	TGTGCCAGCAGTGAAGGTCCACCGGAGAAAGCTTTCTTT	CASSEGPPEKAFF
TRBJ2-1	TRBD1	few	TRBV7-8	TGTGCCAGCAGCCCCCCCGGGACAGGGTGGAATGAGCAGTTCTTC	CASSPPGTGWNEQFF
TRBJ1-2	TRBD1	few	TRBV12-3/TRBV12-4	TGTGCCAGCAGTTGGATGGGGACAGGGACTAACTATGGCTACACCTTC	CASSWMGTGTNYGYTF
TRBJ2-7	NA	NA	TRBV5-1	TGCGCCAGCAGCTCCTACGAAACCGAGCAGTACTTC	CASSSYETEQYF
TRBJ1-5	NA	few	TRBV24-1	TGTGCCACCAGTGAAGCCGAAAATCAGCCCCAGCATTTT	CATSEAENQPQHF
TRBJ2-4	NA	NA	TRBV27	TGTGCCAGCAGTTTAGGTCCCCAGGGTTACATTCAGTACTTC	CASSLGPQGYIQYF
TRBJ1-2	NA	NA	TRBV5-1	TGCGCCAGCAGCCAGTCCTACGACTATGGCTACACCTTC	CASSQSYDYGYTF
TRBJ2-7	NA	NA	TRBV2	TGTGCCAGCAGCGTTAGGACCTACGAGCAGTACTTC	CASSVRTYEQYF
TRBJ1-1	NA	few	TRBV12-3/TRBV12-4	TGTGCTAGCAGTTCTTGGGGTGCGGGCACTGAAGCTTTCTTT	CASSSWGAGTEAFF
TRBJ2-1	TRBD1	few	TRBV7-9	TGTGCCAGCAGCTTAGTACCCAGGGGGTCCTACAATGAGCAGTTCTTC	CASSLVPRGSYNEQFF
TRBJ1-1	TRBD1	NA	TRBV3-1	TGTGCCAGCAGCCCGGGACAGGTAGTTACTGAAGCTTTCTTT	CASSPGQVVTEAFF
TRBJ2-5	NA	NA	TRBV18	TGTGCCAGCTCGGGCGCCTTGGTGGAGACCCAGTACTTC	CASSGALVETQYF
TRBJ2-5	TRBD1	NA	TRBV11-2	TGTGCCAGCAGCTTAGGAGGGACAGGGCCCCAAGAGACCCAGTACTTC	CASSLGGTGPQETQYF
TRBJ2-3	NA	NA	TRBV5-4	TGTGCCAGCAGCCCCCTTGGATCGAGCATCACAGATACGCAGTATTTT	CASSPLGSSITDTQYF
TRBJ2-1	NA	few	TRBV7-9	TGTGCCAGCAGCCTCCCTCTGGGAGGAGTCGATGAGCAGTTCTTC	CASSLPLGGVDEQFF
TRBJ2-7	NA	NA	TRBV5-1	TGCGCCAGCAGTCTGGGGACATCCCCCGGCGAGCAGTACTTC	CASSLGTSPGEQYF
TRBJ2-5	NA	NA	TRBV25-1	TGTGCCAGCAGTGAATTCTACGGAGGGGAAGAGACCCAGTACTTC	CASSEFYGGEETQYF
TRBJ2-3	NA	NA	TRBV2	TGTGCCAGCAGTGGGCAGGCAGATACGCAGTATTTT	CASSGQADTQYF
TRBJ2-3	TRBD2	NA	TRBV6-1	TGTGCCAGCACCGGGACTAGCGGGGGCACAGATACGCAGTATTTT	CASTGTSGGTDTQYF
TRBJ1-1	NA	NA	TRBV4-1	TGCGCCAGCAGCCAAGGAGAAACCATGAACACTGAAGCTTTCTTT	CASSQGETMNTEAFF
TRBJ2-7	TRBD1	NA	TRBV19	TGTGCCAGTAGTCTCTCTTTAGGGACAGGGGCCTACGAGCAGTACTTC	CASSLSLGTGAYEQYF
TRBJ1-2	NA	few	TRBV6-1	TGTGCCAGCAGTGAGAGACAGGCCCTGGGTGGCTACACCTTC	CASSERQALGGYTF
TRBJ2-1	NA	NA	TRBV5-1	TGCGCCAGCAGCTCCTCAGGGTCTGATGAGCAGTTCTTC	CASSSSGSDEQFF
TRBJ1-2	TRBD1	NA	TRBV7-2	TGTGCCAGCAGCGGGCGACAGGGGTATGGCTACACCTTC	CASSGRQGYGYTF
TRBJ2-1	NA	NA	TRBV9	TGTGCCAGCAGCGTACGTAATGGCGGCGATGAGCAGTTCTTC	CASSVRNGGDEQFF
TRBJ1-1	NA	NA	TRBV2	TGTGCCAGCAGGCTCAGGGGTTTAAACACTGAAGCTTTCTTT	CASRLRGLNTEAFF
TRBJ2-1	TRBD2	few	TRBV12-3/TRBV12-4	TGTGCCAGCAGCCCGGGGACTAGCGGGAGTCAGGGTGAGCAGTTCTTC	CASSPGTSGSQGEQFF
TRBJ1-6	NA	NA	TRBV12-3/TRBV12-4	TGTGCCAGCAGTTTGGGCTGGGGCTCCTATAATTCACCCCTCCACTTT	CASSLGWGSYNSPLHF
TRBJ2-7	TRBD2	NA	TRBV12-3/TRBV12-4	TGTGCCAGTGGACTAGCGGGAGCTGGCGAGCAGTACTTC	CASGLAGAGEQYF
TRBJ1-2	NA	NA	TRBV6-1	TGTGCCAGCAGACCGGACGGGCGCTATGGCTACACCTTC	CASRPDGRYGYTF
TRBJ1-1	NA	NA	TRBV12-3/TRBV12-4	TGTGCCAGCAGTCCCAGTATGAGGAGGCACACTGAAGCTTTCTTT	CASSPSMRRHTEAFF
TRBJ2-5	TRBD2	once	TRBV9	TGTGCCAGCAGCGCCCATAGGGGGACTAGCGGTCTACTTGGGGAGACCCAGTACTTC	CASSAHRGTSGLLGETQYF
TRBJ2-2	NA	few	TRBV30	TGTGCTCGGGATAGCGGAGGCGGTGGGGAGCTGTTTTTT	CARDSGGGGELFF
TRBJ2-5	TRBD2	few	TRBV5-1	TGCGCCAGCAGCTTGCCTGCGGGAGGAGGGACCCAGTACTTC	CASSLPAGGGTQYF
TRBJ2-4	NA	few	TRBV7-9	TGTGCCAGCAGGACGGCCCTGGACCAAAAAAGGGACATTCAGTACTTC	CASRTALDQKRDIQYF
TRBJ1-4	TRBD1	NA	TRBV20-1	TGCAGTGCCTGGGACAGCCGGGAAAAACTGTTTTTT	CSAWDSREKLFF
TRBJ2-5	NA	NA	TRBV20-1	TGCAGTGCTAGTGGTACGCCGGAAATAGAGACCCAGTACTTC	CSASGTPEIETQYF